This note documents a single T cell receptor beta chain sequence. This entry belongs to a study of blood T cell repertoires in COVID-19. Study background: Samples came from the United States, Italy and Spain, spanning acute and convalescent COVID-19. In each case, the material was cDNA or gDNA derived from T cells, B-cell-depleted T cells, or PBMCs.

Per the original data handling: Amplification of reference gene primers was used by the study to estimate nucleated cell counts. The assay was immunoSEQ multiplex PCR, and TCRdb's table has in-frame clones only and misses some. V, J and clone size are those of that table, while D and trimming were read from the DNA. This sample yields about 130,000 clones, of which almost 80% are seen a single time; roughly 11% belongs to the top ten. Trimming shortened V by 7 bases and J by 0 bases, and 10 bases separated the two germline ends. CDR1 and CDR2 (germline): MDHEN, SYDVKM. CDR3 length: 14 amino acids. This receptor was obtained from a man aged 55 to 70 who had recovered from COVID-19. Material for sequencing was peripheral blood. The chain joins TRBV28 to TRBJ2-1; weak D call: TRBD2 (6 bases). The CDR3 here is CASTNSGSYNEQFF. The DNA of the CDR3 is TGTGCCAGCACGAATAGCGGCTCCTACAATGAGCAGTTCTTC.